The 12 T cell receptor beta chains reported below all come from one sample, sequenced in a study of T cell repertoires in aging, cancer and after chemotherapy. TRB rearrangements spanning V, D and J were amplified using mixed TRB-A/B primers. One entry per CDR3 protein, called by TCRdb with MiXCR from the multiplex PCR reads. The table records 4,900 or so distinct CDR3 sequences, about 40% of them present only once. TCR beta rearrangements were amplified from peripheral blood genomic DNA. The sample comprised blood. Source of these receptors: a human donor with a blood cancer.

The gene calls are TRBV7-2 and TRBJ2-3; 9 positions match TRBD2. Trimming removed 1 base from V and 5 bases from J; junction bases left unmatched: 10. From germline, CDR1 is SGHTA and CDR2 FQGNSA. This CDR3 has 17 residues. The CDR3: CASSLESSGGLKDTQYF. CDR3 sequence (DNA): TGTGCCAGCAGCTTAGAGAGTAGCGGGGGCCTGAAAGATACGCAGTATTTT.

By share, this clonotype counts as medium-sized. The chain couples TRBV29-1 to TRBJ2-2, with D tentatively TRBD1 (6 bases). V shed 6 bases and J shed 5 bases, with 13 bases lying between them. Germline values: CDR1 SQVTM, CDR2 ANQGSEA. This CDR3 contains 13 residues. This chain's CDR3 is CSVGGTRTGELFF. CDR3 nucleotide sequence: TGCAGCGTGGGTGGGACAAGAACCGGGGAGCTGTTTTTT.

The chain links TRBV19 to TRBJ2-2, with 8 bases that match TRBD1. V shed 7 bases, J shed 6 bases, and the junction held 7 bases outside the gene matches. Germline CDR1 LNHDA, CDR2 SQIVND (reference sequence). This CDR3 spans 14 amino acids. The CDR3 DNA reads TGTGCCAGTACTGGACAGGGAAACCCCGGGGAGCTGTTTTTT. It is translated as CASTGQGNPGELFF.

This clonotype qualifies as medium-sized (0.01 to 0.1%). This chain links TRBV29-1 with TRBJ2-2, with a possible D match to TRBD2 (6 bases). Trimming took 6 bases from V and 1 from J, leaving 15 bases between them. Germline V gene sequence: CDR1 SQVTM, CDR2 ANQGSEA. The CDR3 extends over 15 amino acids. In nucleotides, the CDR3 is TGCAGCGTCCTCGGGGGTAGCGGGAACACCGGGGAGCTGTTTTTT. Protein product: CSVLGGSGNTGELFF.

This sequence joins TRBV6-2 or TRBV6-3 and TRBJ2-2; no clear D gene. V lost 7 bases, J lost 1 base, and 7 bases lay in between. CDR1 and CDR2 (germline): MNHEY, SVGEGT. The CDR3 is 13 residues long. The CDR3 DNA reads TGTGCCAGCAAGGTCCAGAACACCGGGGAGCTGTTTTTT. Its protein product is CASKVQNTGELFF.

The J gene is TRBJ1-4, the V gene TRBV6-6; tentative D call: TRBD1 (6 bases). This CDR3 contains 15 residues. CDR1 and CDR2 from the germline V gene are MNHNY and SVGAGI (reference sequence). V lost 7 bases, J lost 4 bases, and 16 bases lay in between. The CDR3 loop reads CASTQGKRGNEKLFF. Written as DNA, the CDR3 is TGTGCCAGCACGCAGGGGAAGAGGGGTAATGAAAAACTGTTTTTT.

In this sample, this clonotype turned up once. J is TRBJ2-3 and V is TRBV7-2, with 11 bases that match TRBD2. After removal of 6 bases from V and 3 bases from J, the junction contained 11 bases not matched to a gene. CDR1 SGHTA and CDR2 FQGNSA come from the germline V gene. The CDR3 runs to 17 residues. Here the CDR3 DNA reads TGTGCCAGCAGTCGACGGAAAGGGACTAGCGGTACAGATACGCAGTATTTT. Protein: CASSRRKGTSGTDTQYF.

The chain couples TRBV6-6 to TRBJ2-7, with 10 positions matching TRBD1. Unmatched junction bases numbered 10, after V lost 6 bases and J lost 2 bases. Germline V lookup: CDR1 MNHNY, CDR2 SVGAGI (reference sequence). The CDR3 is 16 residues long. The chain's CDR3 is CASSPQRGTGAYEQYF. The CDR3 bases are TGTGCCAGCAGCCCGCAAAGGGGGACAGGGGCCTACGAGCAGTACTTC.

This clonotype was detected only a few times. This sequence joins TRBV12-3 or TRBV12-4 and TRBJ2-4; no clear D gene. Trimming removed 1 base at V and 5 bases at J, with 6 bases between. The CDR3 is made up of 13 amino acids. DNA of the CDR3: TGTGCCAGCAGTTTAGGGCTACAAAACATTCAGTACTTC. As protein: CASSLGLQNIQYF.

Only a few counts were recorded for this clonotype. V usage is TRBV19 and J usage is TRBJ1-3, with D uncertain. Germline CDR1 and CDR2: LNHDA and SQIVND (reference sequence). This CDR3 contains 15 residues. Trimming took off 0 bases at V and 0 bases at J, with 6 bases between the two ends. Here the CDR3 reads CASSIDGSSGNTIYF. The CDR3 DNA is TGTGCCAGTAGTATAGACGGGAGCTCTGGAAACACCATATATTTT.

The V gene is TRBV6-5, the J gene TRBJ2-5, with TRBD1 matching over 7 bases. The germline CDR1 and CDR2 sequences are MNHEY and SVGAGI. V trimming: 8 bases; J trimming: 5 bases; junction bases outside the gene matches: 11. The CDR3 loop spans 14 amino acids. Here the CDR3 DNA reads TGTGCCAGCCGAAGCAGGGGGAGAACGGAGACCCAGTACTTC. Its translation is CASRSRGRTETQYF.

The chain joins TRBV30 to TRBJ1-2; 8 nucleotides line up with TRBD1. Trimming took 5 bases from V and 7 from J; bases not matched to a gene: 9. CDR3 length: 13 residues. Germline V CDR1 and CDR2: GTSNPN, SVGIG (reference sequence). The CDR3 coding sequence is TGTGCCTGGCAGTCCCAGGGGGCGGGTGGCTACACCTTC. It specifies CAWQSQGAGGYTF. The full variable domain, in which reference TRBV30 and TRBJ1-2 provide the parts outside the CDR3, is SQTIHQWPATLVQPVGSPLSLECTVEGTSNPNLYWYRQAAGRGLQLLFYSVGIGQISSEVPQNLSASRPQDRQFILSSKKLLLSDSGFYLCAWQSQGAGGYTFGSGTRLTVV.